This is a list of T cell receptor beta chains from one sample in a study of shared clonotypes between healthy human individuals. Profiling relied on immunoSEQ multiplex PCR, and the TCRdb table lists in-frame clones only, not all of them. The sample contains 760,000 or so clones, 95% to 97% of which appear only once. Sequenced sample: naive CD8+ T cells sorted from blood. These receptors came from a man aged 25-40 years in good health. Both conserved end residues are part of each CDR3. A D gene is named only where the DNA matches it firmly.

CASSLDRVAAKNIQYF	TGTGCCAGCAGCTTAGATCGCGTAGCGGCCAAAAACATTCAGTACTTC	TRBV7-2	.	TRBJ2-4
CASSPWDSLTDTQYF	TGCGCCAGCAGCCCCTGGGACAGCCTCACAGATACGCAGTATTTT	TRBV5-1	TRBD1	TRBJ2-3
CASSQVWGSGDTQYF	TGTGCCAGCAGCCAAGTCTGGGGGTCTGGGGATACGCAGTATTTT	TRBV14	.	TRBJ2-3
CASSPIYGARETQYF	TGTGCCAGCTCACCTATCTACGGGGCTCGTGAGACCCAGTACTTC	TRBV18	.	TRBJ2-5
CASSLDLRRSQETQYF	TGCGCCAGCAGCTTGGATTTGCGGCGTTCCCAAGAGACCCAGTACTTC	TRBV5-1	.	TRBJ2-5
CASSLGDSFNEQFF	TGTGCCAGCAGCTTAGGTGATAGCTTCAATGAGCAGTTCTTC	TRBV7-2	.	TRBJ2-1
CASSHPQGIGLTGELFF	TGTGCCAGCAGCCACCCCCAGGGAATAGGATTGACCGGGGAGCTGTTTTTT	TRBV27	.	TRBJ2-2
CASSPASELQQFF	TGTGCCAGTAGTCCAGCTAGCGAACTACAGCAGTTCTTC	TRBV19	.	TRBJ2-1
CAWEGLENYNEQFF	TGTGCCTGGGAGGGACTGGAGAACTACAATGAGCAGTTCTTC	TRBV30	.	TRBJ2-1
CASSPAGGYYEQYF	TGTGCCAGTAGTCCTGCAGGGGGGTACTACGAGCAGTACTTC	TRBV19	.	TRBJ2-7
CASSVGARYEQYF	TGTGCCAGCAGTGTCGGGGCGAGGTACGAGCAGTACTTC	TRBV6-1	.	TRBJ2-7
CASSLSGVEQYF	TGTGCCAGCAGTTTATCAGGGGTTGAGCAGTACTTC	TRBV28	.	TRBJ2-7
CSVEVVAGPQETQYF	TGCAGCGTCGAGGTAGTGGCAGGGCCCCAGGAGACCCAGTACTTC	TRBV29-1	.	TRBJ2-5
CASRRGTGVFYEQFF	TGCGCCAGCAGAAGAGGGACAGGGGTTTTCTATGAGCAGTTCTTC	TRBV5-1	TRBD1	TRBJ2-1
CASSWGQGAYEQYF	TGTGCCAGCAGCTGGGGTCAGGGGGCCTACGAGCAGTACTTC	TRBV7-2	TRBD1	TRBJ2-7
CASSLIESEQYF	TGTGCCAGCAGCCTGATAGAGAGCGAGCAGTACTTC	TRBV7-8	.	TRBJ2-7
CSVEGITEREAPFDYNEQFF	TGCAGCGTTGAAGGAATAACGGAGCGGGAGGCCCCGTTTGACTACAATGAGCAGTTCTTC	TRBV29-1	TRBD2	TRBJ2-1
CASSFGVAGELFF	TGTGCCAGCAGTTTCGGGGTGGCAGGGGAGCTGTTTTTT	TRBV27	.	TRBJ2-2